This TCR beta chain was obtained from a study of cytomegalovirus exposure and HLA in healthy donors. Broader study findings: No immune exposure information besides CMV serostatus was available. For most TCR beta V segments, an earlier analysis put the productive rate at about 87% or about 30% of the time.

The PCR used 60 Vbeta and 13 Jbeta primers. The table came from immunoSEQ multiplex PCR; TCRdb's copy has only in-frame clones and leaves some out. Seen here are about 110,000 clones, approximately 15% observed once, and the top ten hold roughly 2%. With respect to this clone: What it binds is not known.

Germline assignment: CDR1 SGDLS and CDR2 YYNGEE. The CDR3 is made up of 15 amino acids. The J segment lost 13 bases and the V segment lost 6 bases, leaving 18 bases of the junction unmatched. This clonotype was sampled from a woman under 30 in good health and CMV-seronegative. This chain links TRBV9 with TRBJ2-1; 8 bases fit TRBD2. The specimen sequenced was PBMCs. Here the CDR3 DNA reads TGTGCCAGCACCGCCTCCGGGGGGGATCAAGAGACCCAGTTCTTC. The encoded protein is CASTASGGDQETQFF. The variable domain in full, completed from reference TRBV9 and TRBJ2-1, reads DSGVTQTPKHLITATGQRVTLRCSPRSGDLSVYWYQQSLDQGLQFLIQYYNGEERAKGNILERFSAQQFPDLHSELNLSSLELGDSALYFCASTASGGDQETQFFGPGTRLTVL.